The rows below give T cell receptor beta chains drawn from one sample of a study of molecular identifiers for immune sequencing clone quantification. TCRdb re-called the PCR reads with MiXCR, one entry per CDR3 protein. The repertoire holds about 640,000 distinct CDR3 sequences, with approximately 20% as singletons. Specimen: naive CD8+ T cells from blood, with Jurkat cell RNA spiked in. The source is a human donor in good health. Some libraries in this study had Jurkat cell RNA spiked in. CDR3s include the opening cysteine and the closing phenylalanine or tryptophan. The order of the fields is V gene, J gene, clone size, CDR3 protein. Only some rows state a clone size, as once, few, many or a class for expanded clones.

TRBV5-6	TRBJ2-7	many	CASSQRPSGYEQYF
TRBV19	TRBJ2-3	NA	CASSANREDRDTQYF
TRBV7-9	TRBJ2-7	many	CASRNTRTSGGQYEQYF
TRBV9	TRBJ2-3	many	CASSVGGPGTDTQYF
TRBV5-1	TRBJ2-7	many	CASSLFSGAYEQYF
TRBV5-5	TRBJ1-1	many	CASSLGLNRVPEAFF
TRBV6-5	TRBJ2-3	many	CASSYSMTSGSIGDTQYF
TRBV27	TRBJ1-1	many	CASSLISAGPNTEAFF
TRBV4-3	TRBJ1-5	few	CASSQSTGANQPQHF
TRBV7-9	TRBJ2-7	NA	CASSSGAWEQYF
TRBV12-3/TRBV12-4	TRBJ2-5	many	CASSFLGQAQETQYF
TRBV12-3/TRBV12-4	TRBJ1-4	NA	CASRVFNEKLFF
TRBV7-9	TRBJ1-1	many	CASSLEGSSFWTNTEAFF
TRBV7-9	TRBJ1-5	many	CASSSEQGANQPQHF
TRBV7-3	TRBJ2-3	many	CASSLSGAGTDTQYF
TRBV27	TRBJ1-5	many	CASSWTGDQPQHF
TRBV20-1	TRBJ2-2	NA	CSARDPRFSASGRAYPTGELFF
TRBV7-9	TRBJ1-4	many	CASSLGPEKLFF
TRBV28	TRBJ1-5	many	CASSYQGSSNQPQHF
TRBV4-1	TRBJ1-1	many	CASSPLTSTEAFF
TRBV2	TRBJ2-1	many	CASSEGRGSYNEQFF
TRBV19	TRBJ1-1	many	CATHKLAEAFF
TRBV11-2	TRBJ2-7	few	CASSLVPMSRSSYEQYF
TRBV7-9	TRBJ1-1	many	CASSLDGGLEAFF
TRBV4-1	TRBJ1-1	many	CASSQDLVGGTEAFF
TRBV12-3/TRBV12-4	TRBJ2-1	many	CASRPRVSSYNEQFF
TRBV4-3	TRBJ1-1	few	CASSQESRGWGTEAFF
TRBV11-2	TRBJ2-3	many	CASSRTTGDTDTQYF
TRBV4-1	TRBJ1-1	many	CASSQVQILTGKFTEAFF
TRBV20-1	TRBJ2-7	many	CSAWTSDNYEQYF
TRBV7-6	TRBJ1-1	many	CASSSRGGDGEAFF